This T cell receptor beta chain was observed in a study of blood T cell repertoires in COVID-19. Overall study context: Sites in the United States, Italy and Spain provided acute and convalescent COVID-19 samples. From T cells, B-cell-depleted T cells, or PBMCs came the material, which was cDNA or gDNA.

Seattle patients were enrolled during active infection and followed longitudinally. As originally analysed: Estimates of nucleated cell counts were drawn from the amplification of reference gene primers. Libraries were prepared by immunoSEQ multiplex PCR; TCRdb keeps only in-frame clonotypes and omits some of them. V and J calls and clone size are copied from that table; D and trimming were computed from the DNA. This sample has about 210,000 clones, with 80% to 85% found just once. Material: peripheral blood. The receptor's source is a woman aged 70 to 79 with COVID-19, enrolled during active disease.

The CDR3 DNA reads as TGTGCCAGTAGTACCCTAGCGGGGAACTCCTACGAGCAGTACTTC. Translating gives CASSTLAGNSYEQYF. This rearrangement joins TRBV19 to TRBJ2-7; 9 bases map to TRBD2. This CDR3 has 15 amino acids. V gave up 4 bases and J gave up 0 bases; unmatched junction bases: 4. Per the germline V gene, CDR1 is LNHDA and CDR2 is SQIVND (reference sequence).